Below, one T cell receptor (beta chain) is given with its context. Its antigen is unidentified. The data belong to a study of cytomegalovirus exposure and HLA in healthy donors. Study-wide findings and caveats: Later work found that TCR association rates differed between HLA loci; DRB1 had the most and HLA-C the fewest. V- and J-gene trimming of TCR beta was linked (in a later analysis) to a missense DCLRE1C variant.

V lost 4 bases to trimming and J lost 1 base; unmatched junction nucleotides: 8. CDR1 LNHDA and CDR2 SQIVND come from the germline V gene (reference sequence). The CDR3 has 16 amino acids. The study ran its PCR with 60 Vbeta and 13 Jbeta primers. TCRdb keeps only in-frame clones here, not all; method: immunoSEQ multiplex PCR. The sample shows about 150,000 clones, 70% to 90% of them seen only once. The sequence was obtained from a young woman in good health and CMV-seronegative. The sample consisted of PBMCs. This sequence joins TRBV19 and TRBJ2-7, with 9 bases that match TRBD1. CDR3 in DNA: TGTGCCAGTAGTACGGGGACAGGGATTGAATCCTACGAGCAGTACTTC. Translated, it gives CASSTGTGIESYEQYF.